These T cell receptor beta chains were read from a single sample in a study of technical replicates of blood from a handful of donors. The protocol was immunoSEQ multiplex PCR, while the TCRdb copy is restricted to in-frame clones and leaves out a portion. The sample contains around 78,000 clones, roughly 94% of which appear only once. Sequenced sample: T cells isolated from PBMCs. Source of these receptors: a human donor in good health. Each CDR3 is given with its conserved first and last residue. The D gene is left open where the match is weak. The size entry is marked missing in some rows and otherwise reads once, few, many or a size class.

cdr3_nt: TGTGCCAGCTCATCATCCAGGGCCCGCTCCTACGAGCAGTACTTC
cdr3_aa: CASSSSRARSYEQYF
d_call: .
cdr3_length: 15
j_call: TRBJ2-7
clone_size: .
v_call: TRBV6-1

cdr3_nt: TGTGCCAGCAGCGGTAGCGGGGGGGCCGTAGATACGCAGTATTTT
cdr3_aa: CASSGSGGAVDTQYF
d_call: TRBD2
cdr3_length: 15
j_call: TRBJ2-3
clone_size: .
v_call: TRBV9

cdr3_nt: TGTGCTAGCAGCTTTGCCCCAAAACCGGGACTAGCGGACCGTTCCTACGAGCAGTACTTC
cdr3_aa: CASSFAPKPGLADRSYEQYF
d_call: TRBD2
cdr3_length: 20
j_call: TRBJ2-7
clone_size: .
v_call: TRBV7-7

cdr3_nt: TGTGCCAGCAGTTACGGGACAGGGGGCCACGAGCAGTACTTC
cdr3_aa: CASSYGTGGHEQYF
d_call: TRBD1
cdr3_length: 14
j_call: TRBJ2-7
clone_size: .
v_call: TRBV7-9

cdr3_nt: TGTGCCAGCTCACCACAAACGGGTGCTGGCTACACCTTC
cdr3_aa: CASSPQTGAGYTF
d_call: .
cdr3_length: 13
j_call: TRBJ1-2
clone_size: .
v_call: TRBV18

cdr3_nt: TGTGCCTGGGGTGGGGACTTCCTCAATGAGCAGTTCTTC
cdr3_aa: CAWGGDFLNEQFF
d_call: .
cdr3_length: 13
j_call: TRBJ2-1
clone_size: once
v_call: TRBV30

cdr3_nt: TGTGCCAGCAGCCAGCAGACAGGGTCTTCTAATGAAAAACTGTTTTTT
cdr3_aa: CASSQQTGSSNEKLFF
d_call: TRBD1
cdr3_length: 16
j_call: TRBJ1-4
clone_size: .
v_call: TRBV4-2

cdr3_nt: TGTGCCAGCAGTTTGTTCGGGACAGGGCCCTCTGGGGCCAACGTCCTGACTTTC
cdr3_aa: CASSLFGTGPSGANVLTF
d_call: TRBD1
cdr3_length: 18
j_call: TRBJ2-6
clone_size: .
v_call: TRBV27

cdr3_nt: TGTGCCATCAGTGCCCCAAACGCGGGGGCAGACCAAGCTTTCTTT
cdr3_aa: CAISAPNAGADQAFF
d_call: .
cdr3_length: 15
j_call: TRBJ1-1
clone_size: .
v_call: TRBV10-3

cdr3_nt: TGTGCCAGCAGCGTAGATCCCGGGCAGGGGGCGACCAATGAGCAGTTCTTC
cdr3_aa: CASSVDPGQGATNEQFF
d_call: TRBD1
cdr3_length: 17
j_call: TRBJ2-1
clone_size: once
v_call: TRBV9

cdr3_nt: TGTGCCAGCAGTTACTTCGGGGACACAAACACTGAAGCTTTCTTT
cdr3_aa: CASSYFGDTNTEAFF
d_call: .
cdr3_length: 15
j_call: TRBJ1-1
clone_size: .
v_call: TRBV6-5

cdr3_nt: TGTGCCATCAGTGAAGGGGGCTCGCATGAGCAGTTCTTC
cdr3_aa: CAISEGGSHEQFF
d_call: TRBD1
cdr3_length: 13
j_call: TRBJ2-1
clone_size: .
v_call: TRBV10-3

cdr3_nt: TGCGCCAGCAGCTTTTGGCAGACACCGGCCTACGAGCAGTACTTC
cdr3_aa: CASSFWQTPAYEQYF
d_call: .
cdr3_length: 15
j_call: TRBJ2-7
clone_size: .
v_call: TRBV5-1

cdr3_nt: TGTGCCAGCTCACAGAACAGGGGGCAGCTAGTTCTCGAGCAGTACTTC
cdr3_aa: CASSQNRGQLVLEQYF
d_call: TRBD1
cdr3_length: 16
j_call: TRBJ2-7
clone_size: .
v_call: TRBV18

cdr3_nt: TGTGCCACCCTGAAGAGTAGTAACTACGAGCAGTACTTC
cdr3_aa: CATLKSSNYEQYF
d_call: .
cdr3_length: 13
j_call: TRBJ2-7
clone_size: .
v_call: TRBV2

cdr3_nt: TGTGCCAGCAGCGTTACCGGGACAGGGGGCGGCTACGAGCAGTACTTC
cdr3_aa: CASSVTGTGGGYEQYF
d_call: TRBD1
cdr3_length: 16
j_call: TRBJ2-7
clone_size: .
v_call: TRBV5-6

cdr3_nt: TGTGCCAGCAGCTTCGCGGGCCTCAATCAGCCCCAGCATTTT
cdr3_aa: CASSFAGLNQPQHF
d_call: .
cdr3_length: 14
j_call: TRBJ1-5
clone_size: .
v_call: TRBV7-6

cdr3_nt: TGTGCCAGCAGTTACTTAGCGGGGGGGGGTAATGAGCAGTTCTTC
cdr3_aa: CASSYLAGGGNEQFF
d_call: TRBD2
cdr3_length: 15
j_call: TRBJ2-1
clone_size: once
v_call: TRBV6-6

cdr3_nt: TGTGCCATATCCAGGGGTGCGAGCAATCAGCCCCAGCATTTT
cdr3_aa: CAISRGASNQPQHF
d_call: .
cdr3_length: 14
j_call: TRBJ1-5
clone_size: .
v_call: TRBV28

cdr3_nt: TGTGCCAGCAGCACGTACCGGGACAGGCGAAACACTGAAGCTTTCTTT
cdr3_aa: CASSTYRDRRNTEAFF
d_call: TRBD1
cdr3_length: 16
j_call: TRBJ1-1
clone_size: .
v_call: TRBV7-9

cdr3_nt: TGTGCCAGCAGTCCCTCGCTCGGGGGTCGAACTGAAGCTTTCTTT
cdr3_aa: CASSPSLGGRTEAFF
d_call: .
cdr3_length: 15
j_call: TRBJ1-1
clone_size: .
v_call: TRBV27

cdr3_nt: TGTGCCAGCAGCTTAGAGACAGGGGTCGGCGGCTACACCTTC
cdr3_aa: CASSLETGVGGYTF
d_call: TRBD1
cdr3_length: 14
j_call: TRBJ1-2
clone_size: .
v_call: TRBV7-2

cdr3_nt: TGCAGCGAGATTCGACAGGGAAGGACTGAAGCTTTCTTT
cdr3_aa: CSEIRQGRTEAFF
d_call: TRBD1
cdr3_length: 13
j_call: TRBJ1-1
clone_size: .
v_call: TRBV29-1

cdr3_nt: TGTGCCAGCAGCCCACCCCCCGGGACAGGGGGCACCGGGGAGCTGTTTTTT
cdr3_aa: CASSPPPGTGGTGELFF
d_call: TRBD1
cdr3_length: 17
j_call: TRBJ2-2
clone_size: .
v_call: TRBV5-6

cdr3_nt: TGTGCCTGGGGGGACACCCATAGCAATCAGCCCCAGCATTTT
cdr3_aa: CAWGDTHSNQPQHF
d_call: .
cdr3_length: 14
j_call: TRBJ1-5
clone_size: .
v_call: TRBV30

cdr3_nt: TGTGCCAGCACCTCGCCGGGTGGCTACAATGAGCAGTTCTTC
cdr3_aa: CASTSPGGYNEQFF
d_call: .
cdr3_length: 14
j_call: TRBJ2-1
clone_size: .
v_call: TRBV28

cdr3_nt: TGTGCCAGCAGCCGGAATAACAGGGGCACCGGGGAGCTGTTTTTT
cdr3_aa: CASSRNNRGTGELFF
d_call: TRBD1
cdr3_length: 15
j_call: TRBJ2-2
clone_size: .
v_call: TRBV27

cdr3_nt: TGCGCCAGCAGCTTGCTTGCCCTGGGACAGGCTAAAAACATTCAGTACTTC
cdr3_aa: CASSLLALGQAKNIQYF
d_call: TRBD1
cdr3_length: 17
j_call: TRBJ2-4
clone_size: .
v_call: TRBV5-1

cdr3_nt: TGTGCCAGTAGTATCCAATTGAGGGTTCTTACGCACTCCCCAGAGCGCTATGGCTACACCTTC
cdr3_aa: CASSIQLRVLTHSPERYGYTF
d_call: .
cdr3_length: 21
j_call: TRBJ1-2
clone_size: .
v_call: TRBV19

cdr3_nt: TGCGCCAGCAGCTCTAGCGGGAGGTTGTCCTACGAGCAGTACTTC
cdr3_aa: CASSSSGRLSYEQYF
d_call: TRBD2
cdr3_length: 15
j_call: TRBJ2-7
clone_size: .
v_call: TRBV5-1

cdr3_nt: TGTGCCAGCTCACCACCAAGGGACAGGGTCACCTATAATTCACCCCTCCACTTT
cdr3_aa: CASSPPRDRVTYNSPLHF
d_call: TRBD1
cdr3_length: 18
j_call: TRBJ1-6
clone_size: .
v_call: TRBV18

cdr3_nt: TGCGCCAGCAGCTTACTGGGACAGCCGAACACTGAAGCTTTCTTT
cdr3_aa: CASSLLGQPNTEAFF
d_call: TRBD1
cdr3_length: 15
j_call: TRBJ1-1
clone_size: once
v_call: TRBV5-1

cdr3_nt: TGTGCCAGCAGCCCATCCGACAGGGGTGTTTACAATGAGCAGTTCTTC
cdr3_aa: CASSPSDRGVYNEQFF
d_call: TRBD1
cdr3_length: 16
j_call: TRBJ2-1
clone_size: .
v_call: TRBV7-3

cdr3_nt: TGTGCCAGTATTATTTGGGGAGGTTATAGCAATCAGCCCCAGCATTTT
cdr3_aa: CASIIWGGYSNQPQHF
d_call: .
cdr3_length: 16
j_call: TRBJ1-5
clone_size: .
v_call: TRBV19

cdr3_nt: TGTGCCAGCAGCGTAGATCCGGGGACAGGGTCAGATACGCAGTATTTT
cdr3_aa: CASSVDPGTGSDTQYF
d_call: TRBD1
cdr3_length: 16
j_call: TRBJ2-3
clone_size: .
v_call: TRBV9

cdr3_nt: TGCAGCGTCATAGGGGAGGCCACTGAAGCTTTCTTT
cdr3_aa: CSVIGEATEAFF
d_call: .
cdr3_length: 12
j_call: TRBJ1-1
clone_size: .
v_call: TRBV29-1

cdr3_nt: TGCGCCAGCAGCCTAATACTAGCGGGAGGGCCGGAAGATACGCAGTATTTT
cdr3_aa: CASSLILAGGPEDTQYF
d_call: TRBD2
cdr3_length: 17
j_call: TRBJ2-3
clone_size: .
v_call: TRBV5-1

cdr3_nt: TGTGCCAGCAGCTCCGGCATGGGGAGGTCCTATAATTCACCCCTCCACTTT
cdr3_aa: CASSSGMGRSYNSPLHF
d_call: .
cdr3_length: 17
j_call: TRBJ1-6
clone_size: .
v_call: TRBV7-9

cdr3_nt: TGTGCCAGCTCACCGGGAGGGACGAACACTGAAGCTTTCTTT
cdr3_aa: CASSPGGTNTEAFF
d_call: .
cdr3_length: 14
j_call: TRBJ1-1
clone_size: .
v_call: TRBV18

cdr3_nt: TGTGCCAGCATGAGGGGGGGCACTGAAGCTTTCTTT
cdr3_aa: CASMRGGTEAFF
d_call: .
cdr3_length: 12
j_call: TRBJ1-1
clone_size: .
v_call: TRBV6-1

cdr3_nt: TGTGCCAGCAGCCGAGAATTGCAGGGCTACGAGCAGTACTTC
cdr3_aa: CASSRELQGYEQYF
d_call: .
cdr3_length: 14
j_call: TRBJ2-7
clone_size: .
v_call: TRBV27

cdr3_nt: TGTGCCAGTAGTATGACAGGGTCCCACAATGAGCAGTTCTTC
cdr3_aa: CASSMTGSHNEQFF
d_call: TRBD1
cdr3_length: 14
j_call: TRBJ2-1
clone_size: .
v_call: TRBV19